This T cell receptor (beta chain) was retrieved from a study of T cell changes during pregnancy in multiple sclerosis. TCRdb keeps only in-frame clones here, not all; method: immunoSEQ multiplex PCR. The sample yields around 66,000 clones, more than 90% seen once. Germline V gene data show CDR1 as SEHNR and CDR2 as FQNEAQ (reference sequence). The CDR3 covers 16 residues. Deletions cut 4 bases from V and 1 base from J, with 16 bases between. The receptor was isolated from a female donor in good health, enrolled as a control in a pregnancy study. Here the sequenced sample was peripheral blood, taken in the first trimester of pregnancy. This chain joins TRBV7-9 and TRBJ1-1; a possible D gene is TRBD1 (6 bases). CDR3 sequence: CASSSLPGEGNTEAFF. CDR3 in DNA: TGTGCCAGCAGCTCCCTCCCAGGGGAGGGGAACACTGAAGCTTTCTTT.